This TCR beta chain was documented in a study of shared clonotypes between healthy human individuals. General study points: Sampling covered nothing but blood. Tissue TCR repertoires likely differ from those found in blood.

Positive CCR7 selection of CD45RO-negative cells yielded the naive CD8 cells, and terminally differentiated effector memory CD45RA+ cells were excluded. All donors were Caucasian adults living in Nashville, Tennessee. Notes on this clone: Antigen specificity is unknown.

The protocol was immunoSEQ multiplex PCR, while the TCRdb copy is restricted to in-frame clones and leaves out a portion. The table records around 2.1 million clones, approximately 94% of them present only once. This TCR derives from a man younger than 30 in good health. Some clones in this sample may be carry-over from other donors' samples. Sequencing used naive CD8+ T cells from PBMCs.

CDR3 nucleotide sequence: TGTGCCAGCAGCCATAATACGGAACAGATCACAGATACGCAGTATTTT. Its protein is CASSHNTEQITDTQYF. The rearrangement links TRBV13 to TRBJ2-3; D remains unclear. V dropped 5 bases and J dropped 2 bases, with 17 bases sitting between them. Germline loops: CDR1 PRHDT, CDR2 FYEKMQ (reference sequence). This CDR3 comprises 16 residues.